This T cell receptor (beta chain) was found in a study of cytomegalovirus exposure and HLA in healthy donors. With respect to this clone: The target antigen is unknown.

Germline CDR1 is SGHTS and CDR2 is YDEGEE. The V end was cut by 0 bases, the J end by 0 bases, with 10 bases between. The CDR3 extends over 16 amino acids. Use of 60 Vbeta and 13 Jbeta primers characterized the PCR. The table came from immunoSEQ multiplex PCR; TCRdb's copy has only in-frame clones and leaves some out. The data contain 90,000 to 140,000 clones, around 80% of them seen just once; the ten biggest clones take up approximately 6.9%. Notes on the study in general: It emerged from a later analysis that several of the most significant clusters appeared to be linked to common viral pathogens. The study reported that TCR beta sequences accurately predicted HLA-A and HLA-B alleles in most subjects. An analysis done earlier found most TCR beta V segments productive about 87% or about 30% of the time.

The chain joins TRBV5-8 to TRBJ1-3; no clear D. This TCR was sampled from a man aged 30 to 45 in good health and CMV-seropositive. Sequenced sample: PBMCs. The chain's CDR3 is CASSLARTSSGNTIYF. The DNA for the CDR3 is TGTGCCAGCAGCTTGGCCCGGACTAGCTCTGGAAACACCATATATTTT. Variable domain in full (rest from reference TRBV5-8 and TRBJ1-3): EAGVTQSPTHLIKTRGQQATLRCSPISGHTSVYWYQQALGLGLQFLLWYDEGEERNRGNFPPRFSGRQFPNYSSELNVNALELEDSALYLCASSLARTSSGNTIYFGEGSWLTVV.